These T cell receptor beta chains were read from a single sample in a study of shared clonotypes between healthy human individuals. Libraries were prepared by immunoSEQ multiplex PCR; TCRdb keeps only in-frame clonotypes and omits some of them. The data show 450,000 to 500,000 clones, 76% seen once. Sequenced material: PBMCs. The source of these receptors is a woman aged 40 to 55 in good health. Some clones in this sample may be carry-over from other donors' samples. The CDR3 runs from the conserved cysteine through the conserved F or W. A D gene is named only where the DNA matches it firmly.

-	TRBJ1-5	TRBV19	CATTGGGPNQPQHF
-	TRBJ1-1	TRBV28	CASSNWALNTEAFF
-	TRBJ1-5	TRBV15	CATSRDRAAYSNQPQHF
-	TRBJ2-3	TRBV2	CASKQVPSTDTQYF
-	TRBJ1-2	TRBV5-1	CASSLTAGPGQGYTF
-	TRBJ1-2	TRBV28	CASSFAGTQYGYTF
TRBD1	TRBJ1-2	TRBV10-2	CASSEGQGLSRLYTF
TRBD1	TRBJ2-2	TRBV2	CAATGLNTGELFF
-	TRBJ1-2	TRBV28	CASRDPGSYYGYTF
-	TRBJ2-5	TRBV6-1	CASRGSWGETQYF
TRBD2	TRBJ2-3	TRBV6-5	CACRLAGVGDTQYF
-	TRBJ1-6	TRBV5-8	CASSFTRNNSPLHF
TRBD2	TRBJ2-7	TRBV27	CASSERSLSGRGYEQYF
-	TRBJ2-3	TRBV5-1	CASSLGTDTDTQYF
-	TRBJ2-7	TRBV7-2	CASSLLTNLGEQYF
-	TRBJ2-3	TRBV11-3	CASSPRPDSASQYF
-	TRBJ1-2	TRBV28	CASRAAGYYGYTF
TRBD2	TRBJ2-3	TRBV7-9	CASSSRLAGGRNTDTQYF
TRBD2	TRBJ2-2	TRBV19	CASSRGLAGPTGELFF
TRBD2	TRBJ2-3	TRBV11-3	CASSQTSGETDTQYF
-	TRBJ2-1	TRBV5-4	CASSLVGSRYNEQFF
TRBD2	TRBJ2-7	TRBV7-9	CASSTRTSGNPYEQYF
-	TRBJ2-5	TRBV29-1	CSVSRGETQYF
-	TRBJ1-2	TRBV28	CASSPAPNYGYTF
TRBD1	TRBJ2-1	TRBV7-9	CASSLATGGGPNEQFF
TRBD1	TRBJ1-1	TRBV4-2	CASSQGQGANTEAFF
-	TRBJ2-7	TRBV10-1	CASSRDPSAYEQYF
TRBD1	TRBJ2-5	TRBV28	CASSSRDRYQETQYF
TRBD2	TRBJ2-1	TRBV27	CASSLSSGRNEQFF
-	TRBJ1-3	TRBV6-1	CASSETSSGNTIYF
-	TRBJ2-1	TRBV27	CASSVRGRGFNEQFF
-	TRBJ2-2	TRBV27	CASSLSAGGNTGELFF
-	TRBJ1-5	TRBV7-2	CASSPIGQNNQPQHF
-	TRBJ2-1	TRBV9	CASSVSWDNEQFF
TRBD2	TRBJ2-5	TRBV5-1	CASSLAIAGAPPETQYF
TRBD1	TRBJ1-2	TRBV28	CASSMTGDATNF
TRBD2	TRBJ2-2	TRBV28	CASSRGVNTGELFF
TRBD1	TRBJ1-2	TRBV5-4	CASSRQGAQGYTF
-	TRBJ2-1	TRBV19	CASSTTGDQRVGRFF
-	TRBJ2-5	TRBV7-2	CASSPAGIAETQYF
-	TRBJ1-5	TRBV30	CAWSSRLDSNQPQHF
-	TRBJ1-2	TRBV28	CASSVNYGYTF
TRBD2	TRBJ2-5	TRBV7-9	CASSLSGGETQYF
-	TRBJ1-2	TRBV7-9	CASSPRVNYGYTF
TRBD1	TRBJ2-7	TRBV19	CASSRQGHQQIRYEQYF
-	TRBJ2-1	TRBV4-2	CASSLDGEAYNEQFF
TRBD2	TRBJ2-2	TRBV28	CASTAAGLAGGPSGTGELFF
TRBD2	TRBJ2-1	TRBV4-3	CASSQSPTSGAYNEQFF
-	TRBJ2-5	TRBV29-1	CGVGGETGQETQYF
-	TRBJ2-3	TRBV11-1	CASSLRGWETDTQYF
TRBD1	TRBJ1-2	TRBV7-9	CASSQGAYGYTF
-	TRBJ2-5	TRBV6-4	CASSDYVRVQETQYF